The entry below gives a single T cell receptor (beta chain) sequence along with its context. Germline CDR1 and CDR2: SGHRS and YFSETQ. This CDR3 region has 17 residues. The V segment lost 4 bases and the J segment 1 base; nucleotides outside the gene matches: 11. The source of the sample is a study of T cell changes during pregnancy in multiple sclerosis. Clones were sequenced by immunoSEQ multiplex PCR, and TCRdb holds only the in-frame ones, with some missing. This table has roughly 80,000 clones, about 91% appearing once. The chain has TRBV5-1 and TRBJ1-1; 9 nucleotides agree with TRBD1. The TCR originated in a female donor with multiple sclerosis, enrolled in a pregnancy study. The sequencing used peripheral blood, collected before pregnancy. Here the CDR3 DNA reads TGCGCCAGCAGCGTAACGGGACAGGGTATCGCGAACACTGAAGCTTTCTTT. Its protein product is CASSVTGQGIANTEAFF.